The TCR beta chain described here comes from a study of blood T cell repertoires in COVID-19. With 1 base removed from V and 5 bases from J, the gap between germline ends came to 9 bases. The CDR3 sequence is 13 residues long. In germline, CDR1 is SGHDT, CDR2 YYEEEE. Repertoires were generated with immunoSEQ multiplex PCR, while TCRdb's copy carries only in-frame clones and drops some. This table has a few hundred thousand clones, under 90% appearing once. The chain has TRBV5-6 and TRBJ1-1; a weak D match, TRBD1 (6 bases). The sequenced sample consisted of PBMCs or T cells enriched from blood (not recorded which). This sequence was found in a man aged 35 to 55 who had recovered from COVID-19. The CDR3 nucleotides read TGTGCCAGCAGCTTGCGCCAGGGGACTGAAGCTTTCTTT. Translation gives CASSLRQGTEAFF.